These T cell receptor beta chains were read from a single sample in a study of T-cell reconstitution after alpha-beta-depleted transplantation in children. In TCRdb, the PCR reads were re-called with MiXCR into one record per CDR3 protein. The sample includes 530,000 or so distinct CDR3 sequences, about a quarter of them seen just once. Sequences were derived from PBMCs, sampled before TCRalphabeta/CD19-depleted stem cell transplant. The receptors come from a boy younger than two with Wiskott-Aldrich syndrome, due to receive a stem cell transplant. Both conserved end residues are part of each CDR3. D genes are given only for firm matches. Some rows have no size entry. The others give once, few or many, or a class for an expanded clone.

j_gene: TRBJ2-1
abundance: few
len: 18
v_gene: TRBV28
d_gene: .
CDR3nt: TGTGCCAGCAGCTCCCCGGACGGGGGCAGGGGAAACTACAATGAGCAGTTCTTC
CDR3aa: CASSSPDGGRGNYNEQFF

j_gene: TRBJ2-7
abundance: .
len: 15
v_gene: TRBV5-1
d_gene: TRBD1
CDR3nt: TGCGCCAGCAGCTTAGGGACAGTTCCATCCTACGAGCAGTACTTC
CDR3aa: CASSLGTVPSYEQYF

j_gene: TRBJ2-3
abundance: .
len: 13
v_gene: TRBV5-1
d_gene: .
CDR3nt: TGCGCCAGCAGCGCTCTTTCAACAGATACGCAGTATTTT
CDR3aa: CASSALSTDTQYF

j_gene: TRBJ2-6
abundance: .
len: 13
v_gene: TRBV5-1
d_gene: .
CDR3nt: TGCGCCAGCAGCTTGGAAGTGGCCAACGTCCTGACTTTC
CDR3aa: CASSLEVANVLTF

j_gene: TRBJ2-1
abundance: few
len: 15
v_gene: TRBV14
d_gene: TRBD2
CDR3nt: TGTGCCAGCAGCAAAAGGACTAGCGGGTTCCATGAGCAGTTCTTC
CDR3aa: CASSKRTSGFHEQFF

j_gene: TRBJ2-7
abundance: .
len: 14
v_gene: TRBV10-3
d_gene: .
CDR3nt: TGTGCCATCAGCCACTCCGGGACCCCCTACGAGCAGTACTTC
CDR3aa: CAISHSGTPYEQYF

j_gene: TRBJ2-5
abundance: few
len: 16
v_gene: TRBV5-1
d_gene: TRBD2
CDR3nt: TGCGCCAGCAGCTTAATGACTAGCGGGCCACAAGAGACCCAGTACTTC
CDR3aa: CASSLMTSGPQETQYF

j_gene: TRBJ2-7
abundance: few
len: 14
v_gene: TRBV20-1
d_gene: TRBD2
CDR3nt: TGCAGTGCTAGAGTGGCTAGCGGGAGTGGAGAGCAGTACTTC
CDR3aa: CSARVASGSGEQYF

j_gene: TRBJ2-1
abundance: .
len: 15
v_gene: TRBV3-1
d_gene: TRBD2
CDR3nt: TGTGCCAGCAGCCAAGCCGGGACTAGCGGGAGAAGGCGGTTCTTC
CDR3aa: CASSQAGTSGRRRFF

j_gene: TRBJ1-3
abundance: .
len: 15
v_gene: TRBV5-1
d_gene: .
CDR3nt: TGCGCCAGCAGCTTGTTCCAGAGCTCTGGAAACACCATATATTTT
CDR3aa: CASSLFQSSGNTIYF

j_gene: TRBJ2-3
abundance: few
len: 13
v_gene: TRBV30
d_gene: .
CDR3nt: TGTGCCTGGAGTGCGTTCAGCACAGATACGCAGTATTTT
CDR3aa: CAWSAFSTDTQYF

j_gene: TRBJ1-1
abundance: .
len: 15
v_gene: TRBV5-6
d_gene: .
CDR3nt: TGTGCCAGCAGCCAGGTTGGGGTGCATTGGACTGAAGCTTTCTTT
CDR3aa: CASSQVGVHWTEAFF